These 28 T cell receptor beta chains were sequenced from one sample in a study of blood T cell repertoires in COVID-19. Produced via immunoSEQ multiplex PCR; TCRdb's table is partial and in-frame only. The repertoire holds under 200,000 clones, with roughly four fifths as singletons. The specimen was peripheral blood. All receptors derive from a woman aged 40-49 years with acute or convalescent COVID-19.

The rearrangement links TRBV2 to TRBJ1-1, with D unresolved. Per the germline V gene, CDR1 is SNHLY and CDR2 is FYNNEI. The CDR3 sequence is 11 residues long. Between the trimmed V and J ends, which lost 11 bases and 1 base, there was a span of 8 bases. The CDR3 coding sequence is TGTGCCGTATCGGGGAACACTGAAGCTTTCTTT. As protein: CAVSGNTEAFF.

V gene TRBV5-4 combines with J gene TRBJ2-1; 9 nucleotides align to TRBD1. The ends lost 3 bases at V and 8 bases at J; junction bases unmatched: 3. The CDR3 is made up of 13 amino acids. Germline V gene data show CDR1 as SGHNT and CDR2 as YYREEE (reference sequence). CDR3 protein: CASSSGTGYEQFF. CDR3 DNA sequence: TGTGCCAGCAGCTCCGGGACAGGGTATGAGCAGTTCTTC.

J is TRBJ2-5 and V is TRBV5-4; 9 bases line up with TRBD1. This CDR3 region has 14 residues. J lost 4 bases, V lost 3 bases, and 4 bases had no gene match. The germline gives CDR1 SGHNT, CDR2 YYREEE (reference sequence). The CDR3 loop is CASSSDRGGETQYF. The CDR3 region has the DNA TGTGCCAGCAGCTCGGACAGGGGAGGAGAGACCCAGTACTTC.

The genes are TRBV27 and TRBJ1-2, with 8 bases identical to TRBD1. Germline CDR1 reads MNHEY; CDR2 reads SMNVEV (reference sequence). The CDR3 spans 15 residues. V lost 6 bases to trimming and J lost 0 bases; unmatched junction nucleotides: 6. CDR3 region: CASSLTGVANYGYTF. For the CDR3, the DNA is TGTGCCAGCAGCCTGACAGGGGTGGCTAACTATGGCTACACCTTC.

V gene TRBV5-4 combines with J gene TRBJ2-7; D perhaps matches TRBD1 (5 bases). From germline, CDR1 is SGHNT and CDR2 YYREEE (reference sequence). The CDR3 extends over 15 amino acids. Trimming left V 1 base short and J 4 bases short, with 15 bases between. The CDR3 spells CASSLQLGAEYEQYF. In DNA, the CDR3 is TGTGCCAGCAGCTTGCAGTTAGGGGCAGAATACGAGCAGTACTTC.

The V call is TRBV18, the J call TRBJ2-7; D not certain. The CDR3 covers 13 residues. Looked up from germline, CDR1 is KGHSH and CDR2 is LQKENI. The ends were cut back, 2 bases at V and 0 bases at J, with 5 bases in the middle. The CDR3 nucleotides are TGTGCCAGCTCACCAAGGAGCTCCTACGAGCAGTACTTC. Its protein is CASSPRSSYEQYF.

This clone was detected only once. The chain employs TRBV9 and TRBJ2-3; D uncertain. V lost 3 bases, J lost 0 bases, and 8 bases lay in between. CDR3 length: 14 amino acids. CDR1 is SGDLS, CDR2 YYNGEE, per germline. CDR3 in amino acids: CASSAARSTDTQYF. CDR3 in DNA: TGTGCCAGCAGCGCAGCCAGGAGCACAGATACGCAGTATTTT.

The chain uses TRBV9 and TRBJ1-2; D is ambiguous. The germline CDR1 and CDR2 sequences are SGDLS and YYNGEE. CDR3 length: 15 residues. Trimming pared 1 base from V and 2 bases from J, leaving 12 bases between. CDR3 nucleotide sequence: TGTGCCAGCAGCGTAACGGGTCTCGAGAACTATGGCTACACCTTC. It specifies CASSVTGLENYGYTF.

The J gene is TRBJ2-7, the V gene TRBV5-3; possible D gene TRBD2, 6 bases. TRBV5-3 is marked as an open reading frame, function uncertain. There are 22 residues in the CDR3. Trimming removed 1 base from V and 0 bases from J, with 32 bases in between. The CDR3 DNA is TGTGCCAGAAGCTTGTGCGTTCTGGCGGGCGGGACCAACCCCCTGAGCTCCTACGAGCAGTACTTC. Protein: CARSLCVLAGGTNPLSSYEQYF.

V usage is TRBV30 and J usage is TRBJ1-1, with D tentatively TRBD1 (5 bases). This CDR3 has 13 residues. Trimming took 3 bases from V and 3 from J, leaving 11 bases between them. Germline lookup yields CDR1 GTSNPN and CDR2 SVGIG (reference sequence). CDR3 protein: CAWRIGGDTEAFF. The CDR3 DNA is TGTGCCTGGAGAATAGGAGGGGACACTGAAGCTTTCTTT.

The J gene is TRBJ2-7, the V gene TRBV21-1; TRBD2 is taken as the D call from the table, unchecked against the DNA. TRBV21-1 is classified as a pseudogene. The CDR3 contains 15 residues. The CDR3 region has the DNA TGTGCCAGCAGCAAAGCGGGGACTAGCTCCTACGAGCAGTACTTC. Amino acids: CASSKAGTSSYEQYF.

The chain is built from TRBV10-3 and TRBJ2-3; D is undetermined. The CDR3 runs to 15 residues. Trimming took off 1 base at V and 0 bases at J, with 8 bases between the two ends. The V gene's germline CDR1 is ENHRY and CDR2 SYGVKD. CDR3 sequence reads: CAISEWLHSTDTQYF. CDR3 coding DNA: TGTGCCATCAGTGAGTGGCTCCATAGCACAGATACGCAGTATTTT.

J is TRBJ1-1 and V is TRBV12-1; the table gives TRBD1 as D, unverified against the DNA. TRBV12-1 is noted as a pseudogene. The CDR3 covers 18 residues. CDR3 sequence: CASCKMRRTGGLNTEAFF. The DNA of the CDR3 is TGTGCCAGCTGCAAGATGAGGAGGACAGGGGGTTTGAACACTGAAGCTTTCTTT.

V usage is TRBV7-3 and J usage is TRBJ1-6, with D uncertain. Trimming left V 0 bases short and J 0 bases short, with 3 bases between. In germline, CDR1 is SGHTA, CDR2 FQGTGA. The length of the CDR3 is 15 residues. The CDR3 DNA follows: TGTGCCAGCAGCTTAACGAGCTCCTATAATTCACCCCTCCACTTT. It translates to CASSLTSSYNSPLHF.

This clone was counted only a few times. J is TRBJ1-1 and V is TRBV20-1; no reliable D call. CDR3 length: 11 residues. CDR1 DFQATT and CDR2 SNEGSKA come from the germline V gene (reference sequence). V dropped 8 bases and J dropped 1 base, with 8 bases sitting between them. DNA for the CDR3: TGCAGTCTCGTCCCGAACACTGAAGCTTTCTTT. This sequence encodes CSLVPNTEAFF.

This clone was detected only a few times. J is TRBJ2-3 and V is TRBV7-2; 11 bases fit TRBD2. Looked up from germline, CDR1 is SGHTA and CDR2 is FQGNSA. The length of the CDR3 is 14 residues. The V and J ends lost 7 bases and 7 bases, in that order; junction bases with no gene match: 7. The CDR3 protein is CASTQLAGANTQYF. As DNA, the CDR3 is TGTGCCAGCACCCAACTAGCGGGAGCTAATACGCAGTATTTT.

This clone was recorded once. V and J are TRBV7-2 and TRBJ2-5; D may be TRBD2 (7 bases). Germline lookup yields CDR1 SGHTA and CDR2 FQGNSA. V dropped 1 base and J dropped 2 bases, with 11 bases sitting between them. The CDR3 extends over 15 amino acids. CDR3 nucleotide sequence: TGTGCCAGCAGCTTAGGAGGGGGGGGGCAAGAGACCCAGTACTTC. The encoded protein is CASSLGGGGQETQYF. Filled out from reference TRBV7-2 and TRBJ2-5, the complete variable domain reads GAGVSQSPSNKVTEKGKDVELRCDPISGHTALYWYRQSLGQGLEFLIYFQGNSAPDKSGLPSDRFSAERTGGSVSTLTIQRTQQEDSAVYLCASSLGGGGQETQYFGPGTRLLVL.

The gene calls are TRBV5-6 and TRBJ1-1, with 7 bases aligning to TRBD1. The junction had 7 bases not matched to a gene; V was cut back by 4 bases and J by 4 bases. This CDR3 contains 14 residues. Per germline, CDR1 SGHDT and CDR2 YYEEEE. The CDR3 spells CASSGAGGTTEAFF. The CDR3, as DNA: TGTGCCAGCAGCGGCGCAGGGGGAACCACTGAAGCTTTCTTT. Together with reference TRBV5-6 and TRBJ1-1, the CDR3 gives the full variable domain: DAGVTQSPTHLIKTRGQQVTLRCSPKSGHDTVSWYQQALGQGPQFIFQYYEEEERQRGNFPDRFSGHQFPNYSSELNVNALLLGDSALYLCASSGAGGTTEAFFGQGTRLTVV.

CDR3 region: CASSGGTSGSLSSYEQYF. In nucleotides, the CDR3 is TGTGCCAGCAGCGGCGGGACTAGCGGGTCCCTAAGCTCCTACGAGCAGTACTTC. This chain connects TRBV5-4 to TRBJ2-7; 12 bases fit TRBD2. The CDR3 runs to 18 residues. V lost 4 bases and J lost 0; bases outside the gene matches: 11. Germline V gene sequence: CDR1 SGHNT, CDR2 YYREEE (reference sequence). The full variable domain, with the rest looked up from reference TRBV5-4 and TRBJ2-7, is ETGVTQSPTHLIKTRGQQVTLRCSSQSGHNTVSWYQQALGQGPQFIFQYYREEENGRGNFPPRFSGLQFPNYSSELNVNALELDDSALYLCASSGGTSGSLSSYEQYFGPGTRLTVT.

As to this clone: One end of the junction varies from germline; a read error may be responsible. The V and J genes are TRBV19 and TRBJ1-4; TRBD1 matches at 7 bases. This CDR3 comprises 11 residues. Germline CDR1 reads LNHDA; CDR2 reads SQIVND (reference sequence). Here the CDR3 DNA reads TGTGCCAGTAGTGCGGGACAGCTAAAGTCTTTT. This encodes CASSAGQLKSF.

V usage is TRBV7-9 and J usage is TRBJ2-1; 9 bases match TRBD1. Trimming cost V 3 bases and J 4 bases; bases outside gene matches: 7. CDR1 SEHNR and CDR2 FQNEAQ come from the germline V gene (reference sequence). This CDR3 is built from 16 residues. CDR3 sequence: CASSFYGTGNYNEQFF. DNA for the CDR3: TGTGCCAGCAGCTTTTATGGGACAGGGAATTACAATGAGCAGTTCTTC.

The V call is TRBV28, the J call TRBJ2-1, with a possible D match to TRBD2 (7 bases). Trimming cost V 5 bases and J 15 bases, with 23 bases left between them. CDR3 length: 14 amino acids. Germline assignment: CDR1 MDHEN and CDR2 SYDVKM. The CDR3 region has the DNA TGTGCCAGCAGTCCTCGTAGGGGGGGGCTTCTTCCGTTCTTC. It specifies CASSPRRGGLLPFF.

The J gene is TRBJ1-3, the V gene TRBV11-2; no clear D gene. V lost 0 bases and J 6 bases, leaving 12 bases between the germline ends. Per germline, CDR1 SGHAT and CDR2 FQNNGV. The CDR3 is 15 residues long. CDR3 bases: TGTGCCAGCAGCTTAGAGGTTGCGGTTCTAAACACCATATATTTT. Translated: CASSLEVAVLNTIYF.

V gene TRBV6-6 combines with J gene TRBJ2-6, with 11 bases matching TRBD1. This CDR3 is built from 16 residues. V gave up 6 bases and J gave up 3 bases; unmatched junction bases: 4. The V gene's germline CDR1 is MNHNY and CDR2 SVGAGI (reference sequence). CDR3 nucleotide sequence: TGTGCCAGCAGCGGACAGGGGGCGATTGGGGCCAACGTCCTGACTTTC. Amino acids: CASSGQGAIGANVLTF.

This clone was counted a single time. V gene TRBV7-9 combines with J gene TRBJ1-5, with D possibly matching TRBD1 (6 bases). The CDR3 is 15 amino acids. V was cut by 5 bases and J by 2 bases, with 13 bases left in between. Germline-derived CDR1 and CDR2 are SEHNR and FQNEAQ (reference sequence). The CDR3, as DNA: TGTGCCAGCAGCCGGGAGGGGGTCGGCAATCAGCCCCAGCATTTT. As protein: CASSREGVGNQPQHF.

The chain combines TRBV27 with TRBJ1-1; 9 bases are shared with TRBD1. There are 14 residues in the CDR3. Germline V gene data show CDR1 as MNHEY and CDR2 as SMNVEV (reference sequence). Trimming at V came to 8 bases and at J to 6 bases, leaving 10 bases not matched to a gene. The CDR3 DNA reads TGTGCCAGCGGCCACAGGGGGCTGCAACCTGAAGCTTTCTTT. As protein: CASGHRGLQPEAFF.

The CDR3 reads CASSPPRGAGTGELFF. The DNA of the CDR3 is TGCGCCAGCAGCCCCCCCCGTGGGGCAGGCACCGGGGAGCTGTTTTTT. The chain carries TRBV4-1 and TRBJ2-2, with a weak D call TRBD1 (5 bases). CDR3 length equals 16 residues. Trimming removed 4 bases from V and 4 bases from J, with 16 bases in between. Germline lookup yields CDR1 MGHRA and CDR2 YSYEKL.

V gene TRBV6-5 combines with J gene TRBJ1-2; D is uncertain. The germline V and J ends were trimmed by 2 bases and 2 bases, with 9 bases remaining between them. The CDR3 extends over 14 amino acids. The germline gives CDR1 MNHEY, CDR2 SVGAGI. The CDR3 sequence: CASSYTQMNYGYTF. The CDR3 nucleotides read TGTGCCAGCAGTTACACACAGATGAACTATGGCTACACCTTC.